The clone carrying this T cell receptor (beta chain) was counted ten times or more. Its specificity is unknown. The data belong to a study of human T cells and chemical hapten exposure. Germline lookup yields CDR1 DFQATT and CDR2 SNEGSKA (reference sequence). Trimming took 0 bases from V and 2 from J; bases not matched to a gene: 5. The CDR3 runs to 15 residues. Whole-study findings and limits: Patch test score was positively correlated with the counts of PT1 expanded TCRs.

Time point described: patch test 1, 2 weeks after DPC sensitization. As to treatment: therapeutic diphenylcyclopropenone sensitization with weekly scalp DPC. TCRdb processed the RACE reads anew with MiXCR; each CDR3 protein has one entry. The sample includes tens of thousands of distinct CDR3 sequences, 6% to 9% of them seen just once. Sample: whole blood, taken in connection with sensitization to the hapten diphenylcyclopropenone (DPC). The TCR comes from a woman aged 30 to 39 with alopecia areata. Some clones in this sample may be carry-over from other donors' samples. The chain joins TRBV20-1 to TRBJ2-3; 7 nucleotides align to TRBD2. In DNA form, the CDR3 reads TGCAGTGCTAGAGACGCGCGGGGGACCACAGATACGCAGTATTTT. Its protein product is CSARDARGTTDTQYF.